The clone carrying this T cell receptor beta chain was seen a single time. The antigen is undetermined. CDR3 size: 15 residues. The data originate from a study of cytomegalovirus exposure and HLA in healthy donors. PCR employed 60 Vbeta and 13 Jbeta primers. This table comes from immunoSEQ multiplex PCR, and its TCRdb copy is limited to in-frame clones, with some not included. The sample holds some 150,000 clones, around four fifths seen once. Notes on the study in general: Later analysis placed DRB1 highest and HLA-C lowest in TCR association rates, which differed by HLA locus.

The gene calls are TRBV21-1 and TRBJ2-7; TRBD1 is taken as the D call from the table, unchecked against the DNA. TRBV21-1 is assigned pseudogene status. Sequencing was carried out using PBMCs. This TCR was recovered from a woman aged 45-65 years in good health and CMV-seronegative. The CDR3 region has the DNA TGTGCCAGCAGCAACGACCACACAGGTTGCTACGAGCAGTACTTC. Translating gives CASSNDHTGCYEQYF.